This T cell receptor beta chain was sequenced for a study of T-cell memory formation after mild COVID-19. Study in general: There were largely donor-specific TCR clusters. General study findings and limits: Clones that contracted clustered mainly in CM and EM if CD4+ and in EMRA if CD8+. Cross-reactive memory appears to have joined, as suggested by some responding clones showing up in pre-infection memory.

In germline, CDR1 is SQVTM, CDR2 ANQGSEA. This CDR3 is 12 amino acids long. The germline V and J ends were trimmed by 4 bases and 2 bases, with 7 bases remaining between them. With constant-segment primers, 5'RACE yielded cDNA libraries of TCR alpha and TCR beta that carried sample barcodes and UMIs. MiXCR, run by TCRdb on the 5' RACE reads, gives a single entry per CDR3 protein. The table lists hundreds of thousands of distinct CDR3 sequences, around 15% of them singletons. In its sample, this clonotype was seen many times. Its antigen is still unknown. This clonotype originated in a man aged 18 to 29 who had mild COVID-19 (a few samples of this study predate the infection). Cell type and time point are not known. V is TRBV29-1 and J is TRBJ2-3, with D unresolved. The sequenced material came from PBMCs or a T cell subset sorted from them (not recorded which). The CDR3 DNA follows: TGCAGCGTTGTTTACTACACAGATACGCAGTATTTT. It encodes CSVVYYTDTQYF.